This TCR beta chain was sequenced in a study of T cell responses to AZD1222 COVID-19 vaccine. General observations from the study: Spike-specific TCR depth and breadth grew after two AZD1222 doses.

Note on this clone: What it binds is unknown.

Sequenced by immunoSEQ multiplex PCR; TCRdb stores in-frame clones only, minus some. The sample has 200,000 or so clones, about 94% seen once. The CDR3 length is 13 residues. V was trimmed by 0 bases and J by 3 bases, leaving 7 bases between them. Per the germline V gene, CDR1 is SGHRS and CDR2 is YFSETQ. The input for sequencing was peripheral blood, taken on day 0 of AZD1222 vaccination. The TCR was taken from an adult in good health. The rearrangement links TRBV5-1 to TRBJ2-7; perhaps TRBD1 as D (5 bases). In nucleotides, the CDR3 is TGCGCCAGCAGCTTGGCTCAGGGCTACGAGCAGTACTTC. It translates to CASSLAQGYEQYF. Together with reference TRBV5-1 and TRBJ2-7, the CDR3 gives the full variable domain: KAGVTQTPRYLIKTRGQQVTLSCSPISGHRSVSWYQQTPGQGLQFLFEYFSETQRNKGNFPGRFSGRQFSNSRSEMNVSTLELGDSALYLCASSLAQGYEQYFGPGTRLTVT.